The entry that follows covers one T cell receptor (beta chain) sequence. The antigen it binds to is not known. This specimen comes from a study of T cells expressing NK-cell markers (dated by TCRdb to about 2020). In the study overall: TCR beta-chain repertoires were profiled in sorted CD3+CD56+NKG2C+, CD3+CD56+NKG2C- and CD3+CD56-NKG2C+ T-cell subsets from several donors. The eight sequenced donors were randomly selected healthy volunteers, three men and five women. Of the eight sequenced donors, seven were found to be HCMV-seropositive and one was found to be HCMV-seronegative. The libraries were sequenced on Illumina HiSeq 2000/2500, MiSeq or NextSeq, producing 2 x 150 bp reads.

Overall study results and their limits: Those dominant clonotypes were again the most abundant among CD3+CD56-NKG2C+ cells in a handful of donors, at about 25-65%. In several donors, the dominant CD3+CD56+NKG2C+ clonotypes were among the top 10 CD8+ clonotypes and accounted for roughly 1.0-7.0% of CD8+ T cells. It remained unclear whether the expanded NKG2C-expressing T cell clones were specific for HCMV antigens.

HCMV serostatus was determined by detecting HCMV-specific IgG in serum with a commercial ELISA kit. Peripheral blood mononuclear cells were isolated from blood by Ficoll density gradient centrifugation. Sequencing was performed on an Illumina HiSeq 2000. TCR beta cDNA libraries were prepared using 5'RACE template switching, which introduced a universal primer site and unique molecular identifiers. cDNA synthesis was primed from the TCR beta constant segment, followed by two successive PCR amplification steps. On the authors' methods: Reads were demultiplexed and grouped by UMI with MIGEC, and clonotypes were assembled and quantified with MiTCR. Only TCR cDNA sequences supported by at least two reads were kept to exclude erroneous sequences. The tcR package was used for downstream repertoire analysis, and clonotypes were matched across fractions by CDR3 nucleotide sequence plus V segment. VDJmatch was used to annotate antigen specificity against VDJdb, with one amino acid substitution in CDR3 permitted. After the reads were reprocessed by TCRdb, one entry was made per CDR3 protein sequence, with no DNA. These V and J calls derive from TCRdb rather than the authors' analysis. The sample table includes 400,000 to 450,000 distinct CDR3 sequences. Less than 7.5% of the sample lies in the top ten.

The source material was blood T cells: a sorted CD56 or NKG2C T cell subset, CD4+ or CD8+ T cells, or bulk PBMC T cells (not recorded which). The origin of this receptor is a woman between 18 and 69 years old in good health.

The encoded CDR3 is CSASLAGSTGELFF. The V and J segments used are TRBV20-1 and TRBJ2-2. The CDR3 holds 14 amino acids from the cysteine to the phenylalanine. No DNA is recorded. CDR1 and CDR2 are read off the germline V gene (reference sequence) as DFQATT and SNEGSKA.